The 17 T cell receptor beta chains given below trace back to one sample, sequenced in a study of T-cell memory formation after mild COVID-19. One entry per CDR3 protein results from TCRdb running MiXCR on the 5' RACE reads. The repertoire includes a few hundred thousand distinct CDR3 sequences, approximately 22% of them detected once, and about 21% sits in the top ten. The source material was PBMCs or a T cell subset sorted from them (not recorded which). The origin of the receptors is a man between 18 and 35 years old who had mild COVID-19 (a few samples of this study predate the infection). Cell type and time point are not known.

This chain joins TRBV23-1 and TRBJ1-4, with D possibly TRBD1 on 5 matching bases. TRBV23-1 falls under the ORF class, with uncertain function. V was clipped by 3 bases and J by 7 bases, with 15 bases between them. The length of the CDR3 is 15 residues. The CDR3 here is CASSQVSGTSEKLFF. The CDR3 DNA follows: TGCGCCAGCAGTCAGGTCTCAGGGACGAGTGAAAAACTGTTTTTT.

The V call is TRBV6-5, the J call TRBJ2-5; unclear D gene. Germline V gene data show CDR1 as MNHEY and CDR2 as SVGAGI. The V gene lost 4 bases and the J gene lost 4 bases, with 16 bases spanning the gap. There are 15 residues in the CDR3. This CDR3 is CASSSWGGGGETQYF. The CDR3 DNA follows: TGTGCCAGCAGTTCATGGGGTGGCGGCGGAGAGACCCAGTACTTC.

This clonotype occurred many times. The chain is built from TRBV4-3 and TRBJ1-1, with D perhaps TRBD1 (5 bases). V dropped 0 bases and J dropped 9 bases, with 8 bases sitting between them. CDR3 length: 12 amino acids. The germline V gene encodes CDR1 LGHNA and CDR2 YSLEER. In DNA, the CDR3 is TGCGCCAGCAGCCAAGATGAGGGGAAAGCTTTCTTT. Its translation is CASSQDEGKAFF.

This clonotype was observed a few times. The J gene is TRBJ2-7, the V gene TRBV25-1; weak D call: TRBD2 (6 bases). Deletions cut 5 bases from V and 4 bases from J, with 18 bases between. CDR1 is MGHDK, CDR2 SYGVNS, per germline. The CDR3 loop spans 15 amino acids. The CDR3 region is CASSSGAAGAYEQYF. CDR3 DNA sequence: TGTGCCAGCAGTTCCGGGGCAGCGGGCGCTTACGAGCAGTACTTC.

The chain recombines TRBV12-3 or TRBV12-4 with TRBJ2-7, with TRBD2 matching over 9 bases. CDR3 length: 14 amino acids. Germline trimming cut 6 bases from V and 5 bases from J; bases unmatched to any gene: 8. In DNA form, the CDR3 reads TGTGCCAGCAGCCTCTCTAGCGGGGAGGACGAGCAGTACTTC. Amino acid sequence: CASSLSSGEDEQYF.

The J gene is TRBJ2-4, the V gene TRBV5-1; D might be TRBD2 (6 bases). The germline gives CDR1 SGHRS, CDR2 YFSETQ. The CDR3 totals 14 residues. V lost 3 bases to trimming and J lost 6 bases, with 13 bases between them. This CDR3 reads CASSSWEALNIQYF. DNA for the CDR3: TGCGCCAGCAGCTCCTGGGAGGCGTTAAACATTCAGTACTTC.

This clonotype was observed a few times. V is TRBV12-1 and J is TRBJ1-2. TRBV12-1 is termed a pseudogene. The CDR3 has 12 amino acids. CDR3 in amino acids: CASSPYGGGYTF. The CDR3 DNA reads as TGTGCCAGCAGCCCCTACGGCGGTGGCTACACCTTC.

This clonotype was picked up a small number of times. The chain joins TRBV4-2 to TRBJ1-3; D gene unclear. CDR1 is LGHNA and CDR2 is YNFKEQ in the germline V gene. Between the trimmed V and J ends, which lost 0 bases and 4 bases, there was a span of 13 bases. The CDR3 is made up of 16 amino acids. This CDR3 reads CASSQEAPGGGNTIYF. CDR3 sequence (DNA): TGTGCCAGCAGCCAAGAAGCCCCGGGAGGGGGAAACACCATATATTTT.

This clonotype turned up a few times. The rearrangement joins TRBV7-2 to TRBJ2-2; D is unclear. The V gene lost 2 bases and the J gene lost 6 bases, with 10 bases spanning the gap. CDR1 and CDR2 (germline): SGHTA, FQGNSA. The CDR3 covers 14 residues. CDR3 loop: CASSLRYWSGELFF. The CDR3, as DNA: TGTGCCAGCAGCTTACGTTACTGGTCCGGGGAGCTGTTTTTT.

The chain couples TRBV7-2 to TRBJ2-5; 10 bases map to TRBD1. Germline lookup yields CDR1 SGHTA and CDR2 FQGNSA. The CDR3 covers 15 residues. J was trimmed by 4 bases and V by 5 bases; bases with no gene match: 7. CDR3 in amino acids: CASSRRQGAGETQYF. CDR3 in DNA: TGTGCCAGCAGCAGACGACAGGGGGCGGGAGAGACCCAGTACTTC. The whole variable domain, filled in from reference TRBV7-2 and TRBJ2-5, reads GAGVSQSPSNKVTEKGKDVELRCDPISGHTALYWYRQSLGQGLEFLIYFQGNSAPDKSGLPSDRFSAERTGGSVSTLTIQRTQQEDSAVYLCASSRRQGAGETQYFGPGTRLLVL.

The genes are TRBV20-1 and TRBJ2-5, with TRBD2 matching 8 bases. Germline CDR1 DFQATT, CDR2 SNEGSKA (reference sequence). V was clipped by 2 bases and J by 5 bases; unmatched bases: 4. The CDR3 sequence is 13 residues long. This chain's CDR3 is CSARRGGSETQYF. CDR3 sequence (DNA): TGCAGTGCTAGACGGGGGGGCTCGGAGACCCAGTACTTC.

The V and J genes are TRBV3-1 and TRBJ1-1; D is perhaps TRBD1 (5 bases). Germline CDR1 LGHDT, CDR2 YNNKEL (reference sequence). V was cut by 6 bases and J by 3 bases, with 11 bases left in between. CDR3 length: 13 residues. The CDR3 region has the DNA TGTGCCAGCAGACCCAGGGTTGACACTGAAGCTTTCTTT. It encodes CASRPRVDTEAFF. Variable domain in full (rest from reference TRBV3-1 and TRBJ1-1): DTAVSQTPKYLVTQMGNDKSIKCEQNLGHDTMYWYKQDSKKFLKIMFSYNNKELIINETVPNRFSPKSPDKAHLNLHINSLELGDSAVYFCASRPRVDTEAFFGQGTRLTVV.

At least ten counts were recorded for this clonotype. The chain recombines TRBV4-1 with TRBJ1-1; D not resolved. The germline gives CDR1 MGHRA, CDR2 YSYEKL. The V end lost 4 bases, the J end lost 1 base, and 10 bases lay between the germline ends. The CDR3 totals 14 residues. CDR3 coding DNA: TGCGCCAGCAGCCCGGTTGGGAGGAACACTGAAGCTTTCTTT. Amino acid sequence: CASSPVGRNTEAFF.

This clonotype has just a few counts. This chain connects TRBV20-1 to TRBJ1-3, with a tentative D call TRBD1 (6 bases). Trimming removed 6 bases at V and 2 bases at J, with 14 bases between. The CDR3 runs 14 residues. Per germline, CDR1 DFQATT and CDR2 SNEGSKA (reference sequence). CDR3 sequence (DNA): TGCAGTGCCCGACGAGGGGGTCCTGGAAACACCATATATTTT. It codes for CSARRGGPGNTIYF.

Ten or more counts support this clonotype. The V and J genes are TRBV12-3 or TRBV12-4 and TRBJ2-2; the match to TRBD2 covers 12 bases. V gave up 7 bases and J gave up 2 bases; unmatched junction bases: 5. This CDR3 is built from 16 residues. The CDR3 DNA follows: TGTGCCAGCATAAAACTAGCGGGGGGAAACACCGGGGAGCTGTTTTTT. This codes for CASIKLAGGNTGELFF.

The rearrangement joins TRBV28 to TRBJ1-2, with D hard to call. The germline V gene has CDR1 MDHEN and CDR2 SYDVKM. The CDR3 runs to 12 residues. Trimming removed 2 bases from V and 6 bases from J, with 7 bases in between. The CDR3 reads CASSLRVDGYTF. The CDR3 nucleotides are TGTGCCAGCAGTTTACGGGTGGATGGCTACACCTTC.

The V call is TRBV30, the J call TRBJ1-6, with 10 bases aligning to TRBD1. This CDR3 spans 15 amino acids. J gave up 10 bases and V 8 bases, and 14 bases lay outside the gene matches. Germline CDR1 reads GTSNPN; CDR2 reads SVGIG (reference sequence). The CDR3 nucleotides are TGTGCCGGCCAGGGGACAGGGGCTTCGGAATCACCCCTCCACTTT. Amino acids: CAGQGTGASESPLHF.